This T cell receptor beta chain was recorded in a study of PD-1 blockade in classical Hodgkin lymphoma. Trimming took 4 bases from V and 0 from J, leaving 10 bases between them. The germline V gene encodes CDR1 SEHNR and CDR2 FQNEAQ (reference sequence). The CDR3 contains 14 residues. Each patient's relapse followed autologous stem cell transplantation, and brentuximab vedotin exposure varied. Data came from immunoSEQ multiplex PCR; TCRdb stores just in-frame clones and leaves some out. The sample has tens of thousands of clones, more than 80% seen once. This clonotype was sampled from a human donor with classical Hodgkin lymphoma. The sample was peripheral blood mononuclear cells (PBMCs), taken at baseline. The rearrangement joins TRBV7-9 to TRBJ2-7, with D tentatively TRBD1 or TRBD2 (5 bases each). Here the CDR3 reads CASSSNGASYEQYF. CDR3 nucleotides: TGTGCCAGCAGCTCCAACGGGGCCTCCTACGAGCAGTACTTC.